A selection of T cell receptor beta chains follows, all from one sample in a study of shared clonotypes between healthy human individuals. Profiling relied on immunoSEQ multiplex PCR, and the TCRdb table lists in-frame clones only, not all of them. The sample has more than 550,000 clones, just under 75% seen once. The specimen sequenced was memory CD4+ T cells sorted from blood. Receptor source: a woman between 25 and 40 years old in good health. CDR3s leave out the opening cysteine and the closing phenylalanine or tryptophan. The order of the fields is J gene, clone size, D gene, V gene, CDR3 protein. The D gene is left open where the match is weak. The listing skips clone size in some rows; elsewhere it reads once, few, many or a size class.

j_gene: TRBJ2-7; abundance: few; d_gene: -; v_gene: TRBV2; CDR3aa: ASRIRQEAYEQY
j_gene: TRBJ2-4; abundance: -; d_gene: -; v_gene: TRBV21-1; CDR3aa: ASSVTGTGGAKNIQY
j_gene: TRBJ2-3; abundance: -; d_gene: TRBD2; v_gene: TRBV11-1; CDR3aa: ASSPGLAGAKSTDTQY
j_gene: TRBJ1-1; abundance: -; d_gene: TRBD1; v_gene: TRBV18; CDR3aa: ASSGTANTEAF
j_gene: TRBJ1-2; abundance: few; d_gene: -; v_gene: TRBV7-8; CDR3aa: ASSLGVTVGYT
j_gene: TRBJ1-5; abundance: -; d_gene: -; v_gene: TRBV7-2; CDR3aa: ASSLRSGGTNSNQPQH
j_gene: TRBJ1-4; abundance: few; d_gene: -; v_gene: TRBV2; CDR3aa: ASSGSAPLGRKLF
j_gene: TRBJ2-7; abundance: -; d_gene: -; v_gene: TRBV5-4; CDR3aa: ASSRTGQERYEQY
j_gene: TRBJ1-4; abundance: -; d_gene: TRBD1; v_gene: TRBV18; CDR3aa: ASSPGQMGEKLF
j_gene: TRBJ1-5; abundance: -; d_gene: -; v_gene: TRBV2; CDR3aa: ASSEFRGRNQPQH
j_gene: TRBJ2-2; abundance: -; d_gene: -; v_gene: TRBV19; CDR3aa: ASSILSFANTGELF
j_gene: TRBJ2-6; abundance: -; d_gene: -; v_gene: TRBV19; CDR3aa: ASSGFSGANVLT
j_gene: TRBJ2-5; abundance: -; d_gene: TRBD1; v_gene: TRBV11-2; CDR3aa: ASSSGQGYETQY
j_gene: TRBJ1-3; abundance: -; d_gene: TRBD1; v_gene: TRBV23-1; CDR3aa: ASSQGQGVSGNTIY
j_gene: TRBJ1-2; abundance: -; d_gene: -; v_gene: TRBV2; CDR3aa: ASSTQGTIYGYT
j_gene: TRBJ1-2; abundance: -; d_gene: TRBD1; v_gene: TRBV11-2; CDR3aa: ASSLDWTGVGYT
j_gene: TRBJ1-2; abundance: few; d_gene: TRBD1; v_gene: TRBV2; CDR3aa: ASSEFGLRRGHGYT
j_gene: TRBJ2-3; abundance: -; d_gene: -; v_gene: TRBV5-3; CDR3aa: ARSRRGQDTQY
j_gene: TRBJ2-1; abundance: few; d_gene: -; v_gene: TRBV11-2; CDR3aa: ASSSGLLRINEQF
j_gene: TRBJ2-4; abundance: -; d_gene: TRBD1; v_gene: TRBV19; CDR3aa: ASGSTGAGNIQY
j_gene: TRBJ2-7; abundance: -; d_gene: -; v_gene: TRBV2; CDR3aa: ASSVTGVYEQY
j_gene: TRBJ1-3; abundance: -; d_gene: TRBD1; v_gene: TRBV25-1; CDR3aa: ASSVTGYSGNTIY
j_gene: TRBJ2-1; abundance: -; d_gene: -; v_gene: TRBV9; CDR3aa: ASSVRPDAYNEQF
j_gene: TRBJ1-5; abundance: -; d_gene: TRBD1; v_gene: TRBV4-1; CDR3aa: ASSSSTGWFVQPQH
j_gene: TRBJ2-7; abundance: few; d_gene: -; v_gene: TRBV5-4; CDR3aa: ASSPLDSPYEQY
j_gene: TRBJ2-7; abundance: once; d_gene: -; v_gene: TRBV25-1; CDR3aa: ASSGAGGSSYEQY
j_gene: TRBJ1-5; abundance: -; d_gene: -; v_gene: TRBV30; CDR3aa: AWSGSNQPQH
j_gene: TRBJ1-2; abundance: -; d_gene: -; v_gene: TRBV5-6; CDR3aa: ASSLLRGLGYT
j_gene: TRBJ2-7; abundance: -; d_gene: -; v_gene: TRBV29-1; CDR3aa: SVESGSNEQY
j_gene: TRBJ2-2; abundance: -; d_gene: TRBD1; v_gene: TRBV25-1; CDR3aa: ASSWDRNTGELF
j_gene: TRBJ2-5; abundance: -; d_gene: TRBD2; v_gene: TRBV19; CDR3aa: ASRPGGDQETQY
j_gene: TRBJ1-4; abundance: -; d_gene: -; v_gene: TRBV5-4; CDR3aa: ASSLYRQGDEKLF
j_gene: TRBJ2-3; abundance: -; d_gene: -; v_gene: TRBV6-5; CDR3aa: ASSYSPGSTDTQY
j_gene: TRBJ1-1; abundance: few; d_gene: TRBD1; v_gene: TRBV5-1; CDR3aa: ASSLGRDRGMNTEAF
j_gene: TRBJ2-1; abundance: many; d_gene: -; v_gene: TRBV28; CDR3aa: ASSLSFLFLDSSYNEQF
j_gene: TRBJ2-7; abundance: -; d_gene: TRBD2; v_gene: TRBV5-4; CDR3aa: ASSLAPLGLAGQSEQY
j_gene: TRBJ2-1; abundance: -; d_gene: -; v_gene: TRBV7-8; CDR3aa: ASSFLAGFGSYNEQF
j_gene: TRBJ2-5; abundance: -; d_gene: -; v_gene: TRBV5-1; CDR3aa: ASSSSAGSWTQY
j_gene: TRBJ2-6; abundance: -; d_gene: -; v_gene: TRBV6-6; CDR3aa: ASTLDASGANVLT
j_gene: TRBJ1-5; abundance: -; d_gene: -; v_gene: TRBV27; CDR3aa: ASSLTRGRNSNQPQH
j_gene: TRBJ2-1; abundance: -; d_gene: TRBD1; v_gene: TRBV28; CDR3aa: ASSLGVPGQGHNEQF
j_gene: TRBJ1-2; abundance: -; d_gene: -; v_gene: TRBV7-9; CDR3aa: ASSLVVDNFGYT
j_gene: TRBJ1-5; abundance: -; d_gene: -; v_gene: TRBV27; CDR3aa: ASSLSAGNNQPQH
j_gene: TRBJ1-3; abundance: -; d_gene: -; v_gene: TRBV5-4; CDR3aa: ASSLGADNSGNTIY
j_gene: TRBJ1-1; abundance: -; d_gene: -; v_gene: TRBV28; CDR3aa: ASTLGGRNTEAF
j_gene: TRBJ2-3; abundance: -; d_gene: TRBD2; v_gene: TRBV9; CDR3aa: ASSVGEGSGRYGDTQY
j_gene: TRBJ2-7; abundance: -; d_gene: -; v_gene: TRBV10-2; CDR3aa: ASGAYEQY
j_gene: TRBJ1-1; abundance: -; d_gene: -; v_gene: TRBV27; CDR3aa: ASSRGAYLNTEAF
j_gene: TRBJ2-1; abundance: -; d_gene: TRBD2; v_gene: TRBV30; CDR3aa: AWGRGLAGGTNEQF
j_gene: TRBJ2-1; abundance: once; d_gene: -; v_gene: TRBV11-2; CDR3aa: ASSLQGGEQF
j_gene: TRBJ1-3; abundance: -; d_gene: TRBD1; v_gene: TRBV28; CDR3aa: ASRGQGPGNTIY
j_gene: TRBJ1-5; abundance: -; d_gene: -; v_gene: TRBV28; CDR3aa: ASSLLGGNRPQH
j_gene: TRBJ2-3; abundance: few; d_gene: TRBD2; v_gene: TRBV7-2; CDR3aa: ASSLGGLAGGAGDTQY
j_gene: TRBJ2-7; abundance: few; d_gene: -; v_gene: TRBV4-1; CDR3aa: ASSQGLSGYSYEQY
j_gene: TRBJ2-1; abundance: few; d_gene: TRBD2; v_gene: TRBV6-1; CDR3aa: ASSGSGAGGSYNEQF
j_gene: TRBJ1-5; abundance: few; d_gene: -; v_gene: TRBV10-3; CDR3aa: AISESGVGGNQPQH
j_gene: TRBJ1-5; abundance: -; d_gene: TRBD1; v_gene: TRBV28; CDR3aa: ASTRPGQSNQPQH
j_gene: TRBJ2-1; abundance: -; d_gene: TRBD1; v_gene: TRBV7-2; CDR3aa: ASSRNTGGQQF
j_gene: TRBJ1-2; abundance: -; d_gene: -; v_gene: TRBV5-5; CDR3aa: ASSSTGYGYT
j_gene: TRBJ2-5; abundance: -; d_gene: -; v_gene: TRBV15; CDR3aa: ATSRDAGRTETQY